Below are 9 T cell receptor beta chains sequenced from a single sample in a study of human T cells and chemical hapten exposure (dated by TCRdb to about 2021). Libraries were built with RACE. Sequencing was performed on a NextSeq 500. TCRdb handled the public reads itself, with Q25 trimming in fastp and clone calling in MiXCR, and kept productive beta chains. A single entry per CDR3 protein holds the most common genes and DNA from its merged rows. In this sample the table shows 95,000 or so distinct CDR3 sequences, roughly 10% of which occur a single time. The ten largest clones add up to 3.2% of the sample. The time point label for this specimen denotes: patch test 2, 6 weeks after DPC sensitization. The treatment or condition label, read with the paper, signifies: therapeutic diphenylcyclopropenone sensitization with weekly scalp DPC. This material consisted of whole blood, taken in connection with sensitization to the hapten diphenylcyclopropenone (DPC). Source of these receptors: a woman aged 40 to 50 with alopecia areata. Some clones in this sample may be carry-over from other donors' samples.

This clonotype was observed at least ten times. The chain uses TRBV6-1 and TRBJ2-1; 7 bases map to TRBD1. Looked up from germline, CDR1 is MNHNS and CDR2 is SASEGT. The CDR3 has 16 amino acids. Losses at the gene ends were 2 bases for V and 6 bases for J; bases not matched to a gene: 10. The CDR3 DNA sequence: TGTGCCAGCAGTGAAAGCCCCGGGACAGTCAGCAATGAGCAGTTCTTC. Translated, it gives CASSESPGTVSNEQFF.

This clonotype appeared a few times. The chain recombines TRBV20-1 with TRBJ2-7; D is tentatively TRBD1 or TRBD2 (5 bases each). CDR1 is DFQATT, CDR2 SNEGSKA, per germline (reference sequence). The length of the CDR3 is 15 residues. V was cut by 4 bases and J by 5 bases, with 21 bases left in between. The CDR3 region is CSAKSPWGPGHEQYF. The DNA for the CDR3 is TGCAGTGCTAAGAGTCCGTGGGGACCCGGCCACGAGCAGTACTTC.

This clonotype came up many times. DNA of the CDR3: TGCAGCGTTGAAGACCAGACCGGAGAAAGTTTATTTCACTATGGCTACACCTTC. Its translation: CSVEDQTGESLFHYGYTF. This chain uses TRBV29-1 with TRBJ1-2; D is unresolved. The CDR3 sequence is 18 residues long. Germline V CDR1 and CDR2: SQVTM, ANQGSEA. V shed 0 bases and J shed 3 bases, with 23 bases lying between them.

This clonotype has ten or more counts. The chain combines TRBV5-1 with TRBJ2-7; D remains unclear. The CDR3 sequence is 13 residues long. CDR1 and CDR2 (germline): SGHRS, YFSETQ. Deletions cut 1 base from V and 5 bases from J, with 10 bases between. The CDR3 protein is CASSLSDVDEQYF. In DNA form, the CDR3 reads TGCGCCAGCAGCTTGTCGGACGTTGACGAGCAGTACTTC.

This clonotype was counted a few times. This chain connects TRBV5-1 to TRBJ2-1; TRBD2 aligns across 11 bases. Trimming removed 3 bases from V and 8 bases from J; junction bases left unmatched: 4. CDR1 is SGHRS and CDR2 is YFSETQ in the germline V gene. The CDR3 is made up of 14 amino acids. DNA for the CDR3: TGCGCCAGCAGCTCGACTAGCGGGACTGATGAGCAGTTCTTC. It encodes CASSSTSGTDEQFF.

The chain uses TRBV12-3 or TRBV12-4 and TRBJ2-3; D gene ambiguous. Trimming took off 3 bases at V and 9 bases at J, with 16 bases between the two ends. This CDR3 has 14 amino acids. DNA for the CDR3: TGTGCCAGCAGTTTGAGAGAGGTAGTCGGGACGCAGTATTTT. Protein: CASSLREVVGTQYF.

This chain uses TRBV7-2 with TRBJ2-5, with D possibly being TRBD1 or TRBD2 (5 bases each). Germline CDR1 reads SGHTA; CDR2 reads FQGNSA. The CDR3 spans 14 residues. Trimming cost V 5 bases and J 4 bases, with 14 bases left between them. CDR3: CASSRLRGGETQYF. The CDR3 region has the DNA TGTGCCAGCAGCCGTCTCCGGGGCGGAGAGACCCAGTACTTC.

This clonotype was seen ten or more times. CDR3 sequence: CASSALLFLREGLTGELFF. The CDR3 DNA reads TGTGCCAGCAGCGCGTTACTATTTTTGCGGGAGGGCCTCACCGGGGAGCTGTTTTTT. The chain has TRBV5-6 and TRBJ2-2; 9 nucleotides align to TRBD2. This CDR3 has 19 residues. The V gene's germline CDR1 is SGHDT and CDR2 YYEEEE. The ends lost 4 bases at V and 4 bases at J; junction bases unmatched: 17.

V gene TRBV9 combines with J gene TRBJ2-3, with 10 bases fitting TRBD2. Losses at the gene ends were 0 bases for V and 3 bases for J; bases not matched to a gene: 10. The CDR3 sequence is 18 residues long. Looked up from germline, CDR1 is SGDLS and CDR2 is YYNGEE. This CDR3 reads CASSVEIAGGTRTDTQYF. The CDR3 nucleotides are TGTGCCAGCAGCGTAGAGATAGCGGGGGGAACCCGGACAGATACGCAGTATTTT.